A few counts support the clone carrying this T cell receptor beta chain. The data belong to a study of identical twins. With template switching, a universal primer site was added, and the cDNA carried unique molecular identifiers. TCRdb itself ran the 5' RACE reads through MiXCR, one entry per CDR3 protein. The table lists around 690,000 distinct CDR3 sequences, less than 25% of them singletons. CDR1 and CDR2 from the germline V gene are SNHLY and FYNNEI. Trimming stripped 2 bases from V and 7 bases from J, with 12 bases between. CDR3 length: 14 amino acids. A further study also used this sample, focusing on T cells expressing NK-cell markers. That study adds: Sorted CD3+CD56+NKG2C+, CD3+CD56+NKG2C- and CD3+CD56-NKG2C+ T cells provided the TCR beta repertoires. Seropositivity for HCMV was found in seven of the eight sequenced donors, with one seronegative.

This TCR came from a woman aged 18 to 35 in good health. V and J are TRBV2 and TRBJ1-5, with TRBD1 as a possible D gene (6 bases). Sequencing used PBMCs. CDR3: CASSEYRDGQPQHF. CDR3 sequence (DNA): TGTGCCAGCAGTGAATACAGGGACGGGCAGCCCCAGCATTTT.